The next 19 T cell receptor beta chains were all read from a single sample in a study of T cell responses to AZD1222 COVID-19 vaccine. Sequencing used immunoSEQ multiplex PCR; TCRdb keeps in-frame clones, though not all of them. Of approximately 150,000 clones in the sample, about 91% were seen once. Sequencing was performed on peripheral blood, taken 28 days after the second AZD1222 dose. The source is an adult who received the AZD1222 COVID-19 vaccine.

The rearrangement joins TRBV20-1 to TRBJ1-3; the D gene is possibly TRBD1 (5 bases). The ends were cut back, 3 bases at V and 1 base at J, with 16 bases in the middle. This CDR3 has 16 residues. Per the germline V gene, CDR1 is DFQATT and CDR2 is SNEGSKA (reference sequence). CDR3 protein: CSASSPGTESGNTIYF. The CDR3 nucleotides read TGCAGTGCTAGTAGCCCGGGGACTGAATCTGGAAACACCATATATTTT.

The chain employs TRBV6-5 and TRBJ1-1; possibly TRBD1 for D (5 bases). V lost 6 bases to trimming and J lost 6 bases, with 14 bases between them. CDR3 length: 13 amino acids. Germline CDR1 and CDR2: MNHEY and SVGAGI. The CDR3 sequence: CASRSPGSAEAFF. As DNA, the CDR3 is TGTGCCAGCAGAAGTCCAGGGAGCGCTGAAGCTTTCTTT.

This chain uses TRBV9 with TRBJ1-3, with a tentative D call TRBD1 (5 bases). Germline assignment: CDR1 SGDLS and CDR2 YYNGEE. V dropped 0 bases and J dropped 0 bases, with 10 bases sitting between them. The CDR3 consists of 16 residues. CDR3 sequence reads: CASSVGSGSSGNTIYF. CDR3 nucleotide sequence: TGTGCCAGCAGCGTAGGTTCAGGGAGCTCTGGAAACACCATATATTTT.

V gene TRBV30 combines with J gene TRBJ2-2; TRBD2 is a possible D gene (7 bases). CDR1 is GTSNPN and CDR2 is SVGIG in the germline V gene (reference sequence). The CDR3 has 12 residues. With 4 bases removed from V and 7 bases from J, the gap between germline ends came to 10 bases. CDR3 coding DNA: TGTGCCTGGAACGGGGGGCTCGGGGAGCTGTTTTTT. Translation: CAWNGGLGELFF.

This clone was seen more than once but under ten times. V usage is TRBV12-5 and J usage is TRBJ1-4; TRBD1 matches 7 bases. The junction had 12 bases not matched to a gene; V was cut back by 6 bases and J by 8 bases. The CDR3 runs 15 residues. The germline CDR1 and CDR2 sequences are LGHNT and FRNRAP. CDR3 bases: TGTGCTAGTGGACCCCAAGGGACAGCGCGAGAAAAACTGTTTTTT. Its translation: CASGPQGTAREKLFF.

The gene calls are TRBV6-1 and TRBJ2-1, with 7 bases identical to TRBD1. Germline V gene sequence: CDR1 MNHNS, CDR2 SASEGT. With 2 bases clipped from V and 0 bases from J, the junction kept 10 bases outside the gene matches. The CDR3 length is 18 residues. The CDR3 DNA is TGTGCCAGCAGTGAACCCGCGGCAGGGGGAAGCTCCTACAATGAGCAGTTCTTC. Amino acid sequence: CASSEPAAGGSSYNEQFF.

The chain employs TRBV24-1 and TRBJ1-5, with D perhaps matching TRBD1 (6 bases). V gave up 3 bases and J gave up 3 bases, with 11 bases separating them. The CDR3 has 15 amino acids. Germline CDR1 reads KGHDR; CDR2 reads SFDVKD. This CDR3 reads CATSDPGEFNQPQHF. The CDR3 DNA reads TGTGCCACCAGTGATCCAGGGGAATTCAATCAGCCCCAGCATTTT.

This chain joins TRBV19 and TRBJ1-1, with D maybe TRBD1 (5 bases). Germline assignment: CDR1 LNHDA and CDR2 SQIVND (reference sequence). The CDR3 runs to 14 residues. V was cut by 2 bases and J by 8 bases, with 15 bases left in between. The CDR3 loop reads CASSIMRTNLEAFF. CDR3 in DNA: TGTGCCAGTAGTATAATGAGGACAAATCTCGAAGCTTTCTTT.

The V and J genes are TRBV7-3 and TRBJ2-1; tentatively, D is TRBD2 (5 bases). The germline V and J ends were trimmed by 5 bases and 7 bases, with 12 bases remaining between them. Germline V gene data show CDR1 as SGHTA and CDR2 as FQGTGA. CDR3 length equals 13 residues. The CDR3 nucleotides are TGTGCCAGCAGCCGCCGTGGCGGGAATGAGCAGTTCTTC. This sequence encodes CASSRRGGNEQFF.

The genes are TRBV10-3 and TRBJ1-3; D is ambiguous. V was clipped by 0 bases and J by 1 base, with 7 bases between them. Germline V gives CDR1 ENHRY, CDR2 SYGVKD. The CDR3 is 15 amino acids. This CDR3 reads CAISESWGSGNTIYF. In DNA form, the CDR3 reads TGTGCCATCAGTGAGTCGTGGGGATCTGGAAACACCATATATTTT.

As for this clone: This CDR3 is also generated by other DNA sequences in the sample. The CDR3 DNA sequence: TGTGCCAGCTCACCACAAGAGACCCAGTACTTC. As protein: CASSPQETQYF. The chain couples TRBV18 to TRBJ2-5; D is unclear. Germline V gene data show CDR1 as KGHSH and CDR2 as LQKENI. Trimming shortened V by 1 base and J by 3 bases, and 0 bases separated the two germline ends. The CDR3 covers 11 residues.

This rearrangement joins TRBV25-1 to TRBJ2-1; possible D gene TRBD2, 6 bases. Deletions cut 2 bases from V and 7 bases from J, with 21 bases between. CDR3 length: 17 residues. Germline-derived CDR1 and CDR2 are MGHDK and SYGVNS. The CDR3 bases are TGTGCCAGCAGTGAAAGGAGGGTGGAGGGGTCGCGGAATGAGCAGTTCTTC. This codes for CASSERRVEGSRNEQFF. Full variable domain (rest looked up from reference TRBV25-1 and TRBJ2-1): EADIYQTPRYLVIGTGKKITLECSQTMGHDKMYWYQQDPGMELHLIHYSYGVNSTEKGDLSSESTVSRIRTEHFPLTLESARPSHTSQYLCASSERRVEGSRNEQFFGPGTRLTVL.

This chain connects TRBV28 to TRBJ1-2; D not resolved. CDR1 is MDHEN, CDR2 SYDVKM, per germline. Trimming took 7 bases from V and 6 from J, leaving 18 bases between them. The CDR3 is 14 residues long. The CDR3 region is CASIESRIGDGYTF. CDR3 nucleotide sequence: TGTGCCAGCATCGAGAGCCGTATTGGGGATGGCTACACCTTC.

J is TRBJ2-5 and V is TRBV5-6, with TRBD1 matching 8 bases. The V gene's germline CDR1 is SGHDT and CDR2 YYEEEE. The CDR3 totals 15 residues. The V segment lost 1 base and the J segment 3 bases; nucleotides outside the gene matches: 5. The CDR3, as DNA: TGTGCCAGCAGCTTGCCCGGACAGGGAAAAGAGACCCAGTACTTC. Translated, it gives CASSLPGQGKETQYF.

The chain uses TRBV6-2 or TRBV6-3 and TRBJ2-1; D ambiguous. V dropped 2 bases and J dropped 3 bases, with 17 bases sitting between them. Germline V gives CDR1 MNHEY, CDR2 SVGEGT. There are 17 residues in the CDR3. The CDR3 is CASSYAPSGQYYNEQFF. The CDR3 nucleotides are TGTGCCAGCAGTTACGCCCCTTCCGGGCAGTACTACAATGAGCAGTTCTTC.

CDR3 sequence reads: CASSKPKLGPEKLFF. As DNA, the CDR3 is TGTGCCAGCAGCAAACCTAAATTGGGACCTGAAAAACTGTTTTTT. V gene TRBV21-1 combines with J gene TRBJ1-4. TRBV21-1 is an annotated pseudogene. The CDR3 is 15 amino acids.

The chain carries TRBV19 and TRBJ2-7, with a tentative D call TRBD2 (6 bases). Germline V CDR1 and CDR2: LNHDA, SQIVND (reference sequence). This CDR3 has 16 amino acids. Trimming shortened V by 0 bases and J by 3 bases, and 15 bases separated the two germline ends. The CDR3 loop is CASSIDLASALYEQYF. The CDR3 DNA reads TGTGCCAGTAGTATAGATCTGGCTAGCGCTCTCTACGAGCAGTACTTC.

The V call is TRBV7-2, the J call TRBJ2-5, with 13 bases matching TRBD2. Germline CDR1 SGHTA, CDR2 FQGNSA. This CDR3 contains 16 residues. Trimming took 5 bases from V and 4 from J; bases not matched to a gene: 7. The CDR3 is CASSLGLAGARETQYF. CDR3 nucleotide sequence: TGTGCCAGCAGCCTCGGACTAGCGGGAGCCCGAGAGACCCAGTACTTC.

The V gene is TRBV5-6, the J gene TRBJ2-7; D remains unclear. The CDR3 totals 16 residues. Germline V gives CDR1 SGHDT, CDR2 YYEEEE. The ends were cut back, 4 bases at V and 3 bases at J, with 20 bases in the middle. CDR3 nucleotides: TGTGCCAGCAGCCACCTCCTGGCTAGGGCCGACTACGAGCAGTACTTC. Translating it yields CASSHLLARADYEQYF.